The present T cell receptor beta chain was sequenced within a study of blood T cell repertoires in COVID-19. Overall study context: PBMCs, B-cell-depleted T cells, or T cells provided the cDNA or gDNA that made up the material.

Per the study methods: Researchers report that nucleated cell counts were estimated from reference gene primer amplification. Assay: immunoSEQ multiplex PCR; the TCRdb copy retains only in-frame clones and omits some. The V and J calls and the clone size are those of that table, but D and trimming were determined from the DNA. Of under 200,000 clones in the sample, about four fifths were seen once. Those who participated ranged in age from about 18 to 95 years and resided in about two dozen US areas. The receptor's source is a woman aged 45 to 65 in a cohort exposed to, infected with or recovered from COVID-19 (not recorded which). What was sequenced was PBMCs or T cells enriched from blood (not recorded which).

The CDR3 nucleotides read TGTGCCAGCACTCCAGAATACTCTGGAAACACCATATATTTT. As protein: CASTPEYSGNTIYF. J is TRBJ1-3 and V is TRBV2; D not certain. CDR1 and CDR2 (germline): SNHLY, FYNNEI. V was pared by 7 bases and J by 0 bases, with 10 bases between. The CDR3 loop spans 14 amino acids.